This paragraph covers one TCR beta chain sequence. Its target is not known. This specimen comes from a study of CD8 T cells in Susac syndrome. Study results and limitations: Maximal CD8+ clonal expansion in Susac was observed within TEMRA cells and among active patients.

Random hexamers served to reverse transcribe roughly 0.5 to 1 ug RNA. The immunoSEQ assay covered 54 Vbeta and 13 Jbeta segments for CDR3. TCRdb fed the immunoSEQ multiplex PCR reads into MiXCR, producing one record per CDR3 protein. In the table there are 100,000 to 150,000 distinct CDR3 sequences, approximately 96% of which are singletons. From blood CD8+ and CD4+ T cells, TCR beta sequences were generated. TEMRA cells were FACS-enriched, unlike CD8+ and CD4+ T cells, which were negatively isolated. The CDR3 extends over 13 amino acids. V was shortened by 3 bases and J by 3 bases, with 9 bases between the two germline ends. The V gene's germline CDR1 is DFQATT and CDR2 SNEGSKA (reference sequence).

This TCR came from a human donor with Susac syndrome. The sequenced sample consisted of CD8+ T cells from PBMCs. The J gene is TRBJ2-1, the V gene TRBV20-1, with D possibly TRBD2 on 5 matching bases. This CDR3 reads CSASGIFYNEQFF. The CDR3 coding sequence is TGCAGTGCTAGCGGGATATTCTACAATGAGCAGTTCTTC.